The clone carrying this TCR beta chain occurred a few times. What it binds is not known. Trimming removed 3 bases from V and 7 bases from J; junction bases left unmatched: 9. From germline, CDR1 is SNHLY and CDR2 FYNNEI. This CDR3 has 15 amino acids. Sequencing used immunoSEQ multiplex PCR; TCRdb keeps in-frame clones, though not all of them. The sample lists tens of thousands of clones; 90% were seen once. Sampling times: baseline, cycle 4 day 1, cycle 7 day 1. This record comes from a study of OX40 agonist ivuxolimab in advanced cancers. The overall study: It was permissible to have had prior anti-PD-1, anti-PD-L1 or anti-CTLA-4 therapy, and under 45% had some. Study-wide results and caveats: On average, CD8+ T cells had more expanded clones than CD4+.

The receptor comes from an adult with an advanced solid tumor such as melanoma, head and neck, liver or kidney cancer. The sample was CD4+ or CD8+ T cells sorted from blood, taken in a trial of the OX40 agonist ivuxolimab. V gene TRBV2 combines with J gene TRBJ1-5; 7 bases fit TRBD1. CDR3 protein: CASSESGQVRQPQHF. CDR3 DNA sequence: TGTGCCAGCAGTGAGAGTGGACAGGTCAGGCAGCCCCAGCATTTT.